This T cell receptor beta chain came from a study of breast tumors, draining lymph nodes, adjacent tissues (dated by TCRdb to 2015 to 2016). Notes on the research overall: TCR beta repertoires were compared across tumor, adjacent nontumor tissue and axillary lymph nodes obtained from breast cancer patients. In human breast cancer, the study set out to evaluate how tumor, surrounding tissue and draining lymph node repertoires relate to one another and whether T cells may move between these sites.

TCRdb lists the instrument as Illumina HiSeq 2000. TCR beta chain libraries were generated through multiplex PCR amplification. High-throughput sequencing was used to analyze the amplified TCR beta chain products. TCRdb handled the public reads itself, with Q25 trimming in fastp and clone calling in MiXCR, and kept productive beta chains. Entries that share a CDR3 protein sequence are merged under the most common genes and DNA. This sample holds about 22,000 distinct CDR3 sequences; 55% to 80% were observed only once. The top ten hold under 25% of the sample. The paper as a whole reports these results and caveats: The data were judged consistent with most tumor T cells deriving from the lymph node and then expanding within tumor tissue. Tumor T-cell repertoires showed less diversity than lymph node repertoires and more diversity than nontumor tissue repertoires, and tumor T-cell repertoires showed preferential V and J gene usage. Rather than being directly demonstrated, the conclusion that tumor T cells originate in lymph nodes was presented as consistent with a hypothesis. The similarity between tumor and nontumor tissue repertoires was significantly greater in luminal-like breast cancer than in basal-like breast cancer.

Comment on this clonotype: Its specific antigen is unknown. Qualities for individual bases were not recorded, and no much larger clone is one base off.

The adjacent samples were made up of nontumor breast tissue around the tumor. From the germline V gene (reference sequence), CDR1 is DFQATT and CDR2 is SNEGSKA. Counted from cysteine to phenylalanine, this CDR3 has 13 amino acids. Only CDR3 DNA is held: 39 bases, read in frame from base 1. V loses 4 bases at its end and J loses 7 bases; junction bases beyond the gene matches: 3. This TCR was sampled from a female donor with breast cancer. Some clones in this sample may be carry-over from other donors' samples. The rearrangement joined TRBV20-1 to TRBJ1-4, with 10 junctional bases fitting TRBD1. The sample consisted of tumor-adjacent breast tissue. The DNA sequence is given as TGCAGTGCTACGACAGGGGGCAGTGAAAAACTGTTTTTT. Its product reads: CSATTGGSEKLFF.